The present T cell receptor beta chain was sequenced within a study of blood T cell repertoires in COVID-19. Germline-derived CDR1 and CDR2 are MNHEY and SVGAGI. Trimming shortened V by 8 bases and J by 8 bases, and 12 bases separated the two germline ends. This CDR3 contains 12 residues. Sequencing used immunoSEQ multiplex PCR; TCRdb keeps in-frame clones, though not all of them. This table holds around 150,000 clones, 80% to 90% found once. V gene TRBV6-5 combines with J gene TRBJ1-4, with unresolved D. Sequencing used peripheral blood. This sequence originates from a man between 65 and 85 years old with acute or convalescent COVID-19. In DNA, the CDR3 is TGTGCCAGCGGCGAATCGGGGGAAAAACTGTTTTTT. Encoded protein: CASGESGEKLFF.